The 12 T cell receptor beta chains given below trace back to one sample, sequenced in a study of blood T cell repertoires in COVID-19 (dated by TCRdb to between 2020 and 2021). Library preparation employed the immunoSEQ multiplex PCR assay. In TCRdb, the immuneACCESS table is reduced to in-frame sequences with V and J assigned. These tables do not hold every clone; where another copy was compared, an unresolved V gene accounts for under half, and the others remain unexplained. The sample records 190,000 or so clones, roughly 89% of which are singletons. Together, the top ten hold about 9.4% of the sample. The sequencing sample was made of PBMCs or T cells enriched from blood (not recorded which). The receptors shown here come from a man younger than 35 with acute COVID-19.

This rearrangement joins TRBV30 to TRBJ1-5, with 8 bases that match TRBD1. Germline CDR1 reads GTSNPN; CDR2 reads SVGIG (reference sequence). The V and J ends lost 0 bases and 3 bases, in that order; junction bases with no gene match: 7. This CDR3 contains 16 residues. In DNA form, the CDR3 reads TGTGCCTGGAGTGTCCAGGGGGCGAGATACAATCAGCCCCAGCATTTT. Protein sequence: CAWSVQGARYNQPQHF.

V gene TRBV19 combines with J gene TRBJ1-3, with D maybe TRBD1 (5 bases). CDR1 LNHDA and CDR2 SQIVND come from the germline V gene (reference sequence). The length of the CDR3 is 15 residues. The V end lost 0 bases, the J end lost 2 bases, and 8 bases lay between the germline ends. The DNA for the CDR3 is TGTGCCAGTAGTATAGATGGAGGGGCTGGAAACACCATATATTTT. Protein: CASSIDGGAGNTIYF.

The chain has TRBV9 and TRBJ2-5, with 10 bases that match TRBD2. The CDR3 consists of 14 residues. The V gene's germline CDR1 is SGDLS and CDR2 YYNGEE. V dropped 4 bases and J dropped 4; count of bases not matched to a gene: 4. The CDR3 loop is CASSSSGGGETQYF. The CDR3 DNA follows: TGTGCCAGCAGCTCCAGCGGGGGGGGAGAGACCCAGTACTTC.

This clone occurred once. The chain is built from TRBV6-2 or TRBV6-3 and TRBJ1-1; D unclear. CDR3 length: 15 residues. The V end was cut by 6 bases, the J end by 0 bases, with 14 bases between. The germline V gene has CDR1 MNHEY and CDR2 SVGEGT. The CDR3 bases are TGTGCCAGCAGCCTAATCGGACTCATGAACACTGAAGCTTTCTTT. Residues: CASSLIGLMNTEAFF.

The CDR3 protein is CASSAPPGQGGRNSPLHF. The CDR3 nucleotides read TGTGCCAGCAGTGCCCCCCCCGGACAGGGAGGACGGAATTCACCCCTCCACTTT. V and J are TRBV6-1 and TRBJ1-6; TRBD1 matches 8 bases. The germline gives CDR1 MNHNS, CDR2 SASEGT. After removal of 4 bases from V and 7 bases from J, the junction contained 15 bases not matched to a gene. The CDR3 consists of 18 residues.

This clone was counted a single time. The CDR3: CASMGEGTYEQYF. In DNA, the CDR3 is TGTGCCAGCATGGGAGAAGGGACCTACGAGCAGTACTTC. V gene TRBV28 combines with J gene TRBJ2-7; maybe TRBD2 (5 bases). V was clipped by 7 bases and J by 2 bases, with 12 bases between them. Per germline, CDR1 MDHEN and CDR2 SYDVKM. The CDR3 sequence is 13 residues long.

This chain joins TRBV11-1 and TRBJ2-7, with a tentative D call TRBD1 (5 bases). The V end lost 3 bases, the J end lost 0 bases, and 6 bases lay between the germline ends. In germline, CDR1 is SGHAT, CDR2 FQDESV (reference sequence). The CDR3 spans 13 residues. CDR3 DNA sequence: TGTGCCAGCAGCTTTGACAGCTCCTACGAGCAGTACTTC. Protein product: CASSFDSSYEQYF.

The rearrangement joins TRBV7-6 to TRBJ2-1, with 11 nucleotides matching TRBD2. Per germline, CDR1 SGHVS and CDR2 FNYEAQ. The V segment lost 3 bases and the J segment 2 bases; nucleotides outside the gene matches: 12. This CDR3 is 19 amino acids long. This chain's CDR3 is CASSFRSGRANVPYNEQFF. Here the CDR3 DNA reads TGTGCCAGCAGCTTCCGTAGCGGGAGGGCCAATGTTCCCTACAATGAGCAGTTCTTC. The variable domain in full, with the rest retrieved from reference TRBV7-6 and TRBJ2-1, is GAGVSQSPRYKVTKRGQDVALRCDPISGHVSLYWYRQALGQGPEFLTYFNYEAQQDKSGLPNDRFSAERPEGSISTLTIQRTEQRDSAMYRCASSFRSGRANVPYNEQFFGPGTRLTVL.

The chain employs TRBV28 and TRBJ2-5; D not certain. V lost 3 bases and J lost 6, with 5 bases in between. The V gene's germline CDR1 is MDHEN and CDR2 SYDVKM. This CDR3 spans 11 amino acids. The CDR3 nucleotides are TGTGCCAGCAGTTTTCAGAAGACCCAGTACTTC. Its protein product is CASSFQKTQYF.

This clone was counted a few times. The rearrangement uses TRBV4-2 and TRBJ2-3; D is unclear. CDR1 is LGHNA and CDR2 is YNFKEQ in the germline V gene. CDR3 length: 14 residues. The germline V and J ends were trimmed by 6 bases and 2 bases, with 12 bases remaining between them. Written as DNA, the CDR3 is TGTGCCAGCAGAAGTGATCCAGACACAGATACGCAGTATTTT. It encodes CASRSDPDTDTQYF.

This chain uses TRBV29-1 with TRBJ1-1; no firm D call. Per the germline V gene, CDR1 is SQVTM and CDR2 is ANQGSEA. CDR3 length equals 11 residues. Trimming took off 5 bases at V and 4 bases at J, with 8 bases between the two ends. Here the CDR3 DNA reads TGCAGCGTTAGAGAAATCACTGAAGCTTTCTTT. As protein: CSVREITEAFF. The full variable domain, completed using reference TRBV29-1 and TRBJ1-1, is SAVISQKPSRDICQRGTSLTIQCQVDSQVTMMFWYRQQPGQSLTLIATANQGSEATYESGFVIDKFPISRPNLTFSTLTVSNMSPEDSSIYLCSVREITEAFFGQGTRLTVV.

The gene calls are TRBV5-8 and TRBJ2-7, with 7 bases identical to TRBD2. After removal of 7 bases from V and 9 bases from J, the junction contained 13 bases not matched to a gene. The CDR3 extends over 13 amino acids. The germline V gene encodes CDR1 SGHTS and CDR2 YDEGEE. The CDR3 loop is CASGASPSGGQYF. The CDR3 DNA follows: TGTGCCAGCGGGGCTAGTCCCTCGGGGGGGCAGTACTTC.